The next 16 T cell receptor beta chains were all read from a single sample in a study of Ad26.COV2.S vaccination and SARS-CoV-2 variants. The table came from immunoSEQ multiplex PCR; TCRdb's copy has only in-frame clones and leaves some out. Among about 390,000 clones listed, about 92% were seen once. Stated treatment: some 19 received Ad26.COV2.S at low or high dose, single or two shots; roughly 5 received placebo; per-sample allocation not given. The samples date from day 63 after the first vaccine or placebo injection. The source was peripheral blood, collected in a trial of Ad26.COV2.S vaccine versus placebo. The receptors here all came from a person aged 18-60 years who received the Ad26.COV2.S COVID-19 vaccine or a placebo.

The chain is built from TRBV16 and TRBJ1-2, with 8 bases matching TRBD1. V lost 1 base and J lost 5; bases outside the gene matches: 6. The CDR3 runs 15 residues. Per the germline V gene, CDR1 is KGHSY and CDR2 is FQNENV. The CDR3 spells CASSQLGTGPYGYTF. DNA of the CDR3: TGTGCCAGCAGCCAATTAGGGACAGGACCATATGGCTACACCTTC.

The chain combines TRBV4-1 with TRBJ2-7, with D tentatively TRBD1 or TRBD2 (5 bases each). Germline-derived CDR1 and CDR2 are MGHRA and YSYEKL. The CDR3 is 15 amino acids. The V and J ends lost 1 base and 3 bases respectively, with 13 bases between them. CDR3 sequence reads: CASSQGPGTGYEQYF. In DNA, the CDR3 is TGCGCCAGCAGCCAAGGTCCCGGGACGGGCTACGAGCAGTACTTC.

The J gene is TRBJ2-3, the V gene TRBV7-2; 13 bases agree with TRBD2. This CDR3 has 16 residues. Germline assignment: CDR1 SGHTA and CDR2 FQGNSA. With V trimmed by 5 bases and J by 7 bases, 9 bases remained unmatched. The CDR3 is CASSGGLAGMMYTQYF. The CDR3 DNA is TGTGCCAGCAGCGGGGGACTAGCGGGGATGATGTATACGCAGTATTTT.

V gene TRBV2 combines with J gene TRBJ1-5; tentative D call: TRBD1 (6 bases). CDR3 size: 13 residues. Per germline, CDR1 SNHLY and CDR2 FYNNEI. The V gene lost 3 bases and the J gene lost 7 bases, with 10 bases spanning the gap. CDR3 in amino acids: CASSEGAVQPQHF. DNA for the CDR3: TGTGCCAGCAGTGAGGGGGCTGTACAGCCCCAGCATTTT.

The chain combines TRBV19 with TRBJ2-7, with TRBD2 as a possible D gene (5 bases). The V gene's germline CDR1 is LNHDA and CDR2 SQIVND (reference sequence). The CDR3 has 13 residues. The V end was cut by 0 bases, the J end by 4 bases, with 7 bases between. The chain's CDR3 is CASSIDPGYEQYF. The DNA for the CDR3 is TGTGCCAGTAGTATAGATCCGGGGTACGAGCAGTACTTC.

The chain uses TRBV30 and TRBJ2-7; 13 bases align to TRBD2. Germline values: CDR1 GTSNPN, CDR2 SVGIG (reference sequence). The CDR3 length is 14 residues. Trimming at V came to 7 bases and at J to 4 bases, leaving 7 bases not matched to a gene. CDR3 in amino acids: CASGGGLAGYEQYF. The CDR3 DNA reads TGTGCCTCTGGAGGGGGACTAGCGGGGTACGAGCAGTACTTC.

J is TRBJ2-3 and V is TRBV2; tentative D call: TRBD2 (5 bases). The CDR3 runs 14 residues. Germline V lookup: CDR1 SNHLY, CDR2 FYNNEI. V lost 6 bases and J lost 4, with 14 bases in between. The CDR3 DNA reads TGTGCCAGCAGCCGGGGTCCCATCGCAGATACGCAGTATTTT. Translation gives CASSRGPIADTQYF.

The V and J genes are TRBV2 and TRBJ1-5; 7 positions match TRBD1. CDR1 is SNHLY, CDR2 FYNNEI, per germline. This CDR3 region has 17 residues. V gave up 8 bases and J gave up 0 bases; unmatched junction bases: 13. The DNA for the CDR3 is TGTGCCAGCGAAGACAGGGAGGTTGCCTATAGCAATCAGCCCCAGCATTTT. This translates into CASEDREVAYSNQPQHF.

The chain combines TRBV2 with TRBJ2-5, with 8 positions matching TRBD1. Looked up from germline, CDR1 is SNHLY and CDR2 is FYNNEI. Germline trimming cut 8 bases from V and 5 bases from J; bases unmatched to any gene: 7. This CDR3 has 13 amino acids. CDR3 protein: CASLFNRGETQYF. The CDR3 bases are TGTGCCAGCTTGTTCAACAGGGGGGAGACCCAGTACTTC.

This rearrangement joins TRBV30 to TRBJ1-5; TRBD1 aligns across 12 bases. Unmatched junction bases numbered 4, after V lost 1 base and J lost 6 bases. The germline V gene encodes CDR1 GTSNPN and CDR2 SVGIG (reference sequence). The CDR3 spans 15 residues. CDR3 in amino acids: CAWSAGTGGTQPQHF. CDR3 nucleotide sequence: TGTGCCTGGAGTGCCGGGACAGGGGGCACTCAGCCCCAGCATTTT.

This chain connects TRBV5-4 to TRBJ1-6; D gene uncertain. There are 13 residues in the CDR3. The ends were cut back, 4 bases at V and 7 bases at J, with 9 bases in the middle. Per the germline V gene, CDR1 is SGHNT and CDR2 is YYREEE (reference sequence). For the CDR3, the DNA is TGTGCCAGCAGCCTATGGACCAATTCACCCCTCCACTTT. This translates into CASSLWTNSPLHF.

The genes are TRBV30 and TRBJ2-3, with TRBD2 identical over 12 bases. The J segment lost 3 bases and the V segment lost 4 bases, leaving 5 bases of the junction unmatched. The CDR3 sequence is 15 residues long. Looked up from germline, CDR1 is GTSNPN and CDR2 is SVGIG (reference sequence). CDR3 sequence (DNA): TGTGCCTGGATTCCTAGCGGGGGGGCAACAGATACGCAGTATTTT. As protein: CAWIPSGGATDTQYF.

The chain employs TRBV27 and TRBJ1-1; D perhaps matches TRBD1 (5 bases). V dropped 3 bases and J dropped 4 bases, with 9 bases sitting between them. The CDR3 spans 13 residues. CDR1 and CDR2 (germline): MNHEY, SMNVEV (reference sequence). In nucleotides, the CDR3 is TGTGCCAGCAGTTTCGCGGGGCCCACTGAAGCTTTCTTT. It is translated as CASSFAGPTEAFF.

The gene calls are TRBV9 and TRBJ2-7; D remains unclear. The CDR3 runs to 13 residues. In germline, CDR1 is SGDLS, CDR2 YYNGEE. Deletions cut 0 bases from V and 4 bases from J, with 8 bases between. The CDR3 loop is CASSVDLGYEQYF. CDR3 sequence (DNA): TGTGCCAGCAGCGTAGATCTGGGGTACGAGCAGTACTTC. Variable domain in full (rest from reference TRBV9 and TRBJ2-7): DSGVTQTPKHLITATGQRVTLRCSPRSGDLSVYWYQQSLDQGLQFLIQYYNGEERAKGNILERFSAQQFPDLHSELNLSSLELGDSALYFCASSVDLGYEQYFGPGTRLTVT.

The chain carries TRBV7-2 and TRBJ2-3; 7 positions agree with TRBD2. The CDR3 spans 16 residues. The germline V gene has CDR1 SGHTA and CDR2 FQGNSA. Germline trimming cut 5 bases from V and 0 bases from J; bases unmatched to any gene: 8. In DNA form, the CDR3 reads TGTGCCAGCAGCCTAGGTGTCGGGGGGAGCACAGATACGCAGTATTTT. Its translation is CASSLGVGGSTDTQYF.

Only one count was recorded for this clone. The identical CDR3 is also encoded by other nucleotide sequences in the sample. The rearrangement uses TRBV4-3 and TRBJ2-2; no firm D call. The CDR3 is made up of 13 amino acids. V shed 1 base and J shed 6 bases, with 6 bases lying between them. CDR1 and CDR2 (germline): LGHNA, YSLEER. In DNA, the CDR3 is TGCGCCAGCAGCCAAGTCGGAGCCGGGGAGCTGTTTTTT. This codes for CASSQVGAGELFF.